The 23 T cell receptor beta chains below were found in one sample sequenced in a study of blood T cells in healthy people across ages. Alongside a J-beta primer mix, a sample-barcoded 5' primer served in a second PCR lasting about 7 to 11 cycles. One entry per CDR3 protein results from TCRdb running MiXCR on the 5' RACE reads. The sample lists approximately 1.5 million distinct CDR3 sequences, 35% to 45% seen once, with under 5% in the top ten. The sequenced sample consisted of blood. The receptors originated from a woman aged 18-30 years in good health.

This rearrangement joins TRBV5-1 to TRBJ1-2; D may be TRBD1 (5 bases). Per germline, CDR1 SGHRS and CDR2 YFSETQ. V was clipped by 1 base and J by 3 bases, with 13 bases between them. The CDR3 sequence is 15 residues long. The CDR3 here is CASSLRDPRDYGYTF. The CDR3 coding sequence is TGCGCCAGCAGCTTGAGGGACCCTCGGGACTATGGCTACACCTTC.

The chain employs TRBV30 and TRBJ1-2; D uncertain. CDR1 and CDR2 (germline): GTSNPN, SVGIG (reference sequence). The CDR3 is made up of 12 amino acids. V lost 1 base and J lost 4, with 7 bases in between. The CDR3 bases are TGTGCCTGGAGTGACAGCGGCTATGGCTACACCTTC. This encodes CAWSDSGYGYTF.

V gene TRBV27 combines with J gene TRBJ2-2; no reliable D call. The CDR3 has 18 amino acids. Germline V lookup: CDR1 MNHEY, CDR2 SMNVEV (reference sequence). V was cut by 1 base and J by 1 base, with 16 bases left in between. Here the CDR3 reads CASSLFSGFDMNTGELFF. DNA for the CDR3: TGTGCCAGCAGTTTATTTTCAGGTTTCGACATGAACACCGGGGAGCTGTTTTTT.

This clonotype was detected a few times. This sequence joins TRBV29-1 and TRBJ2-1; D is undetermined. The CDR3 is 14 amino acids. Trimming took 0 bases from V and 9 from J, leaving 15 bases between them. Germline CDR1 reads SQVTM; CDR2 reads ANQGSEA. The CDR3 DNA is TGCAGCGTTGAAGATGGCCAGGTTGTTTTTGAGCAGTTCTTC. Its translation is CSVEDGQVVFEQFF.

This clonotype appeared many times. The chain links TRBV20-1 to TRBJ2-3, with D maybe TRBD2 (7 bases). The CDR3 is 15 residues long. V lost 3 bases to trimming and J lost 2 bases, with 15 bases between them. Germline V gene data show CDR1 as DFQATT and CDR2 as SNEGSKA (reference sequence). The CDR3 nucleotides are TGCAGTGCTAGGCCGACGGGGGGACACACAGATACGCAGTATTTT. Translation gives CSARPTGGHTDTQYF.

The chain couples TRBV28 to TRBJ2-6, with D possibly TRBD1 on 5 matching bases. The ends were cut back, 6 bases at V and 0 bases at J, with 9 bases in the middle. The germline gives CDR1 MDHEN, CDR2 SYDVKM. The CDR3 has 15 residues. CDR3: CASRYQGSGANVLTF. CDR3 nucleotides: TGTGCCAGCAGGTATCAGGGCTCTGGGGCCAACGTCCTGACTTTC.

This clonotype was counted a few times. This chain joins TRBV4-3 and TRBJ2-1; no definite D call. The CDR3 covers 13 residues. The germline V and J ends were trimmed by 1 base and 3 bases, with 4 bases remaining between them. CDR1 LGHNA and CDR2 YSLEER come from the germline V gene. In DNA, the CDR3 is TGCGCCAGCAGCCAAGGCTACTACAATGAGCAGTTCTTC. It is translated as CASSQGYYNEQFF.

This clonotype came up a few times. The CDR3 DNA reads as TGTGCCAGCAGTCCTTATAACACCGGGGAGCTGTTTTTT. This encodes CASSPYNTGELFF. This chain links TRBV27 with TRBJ2-2; D remains ambiguous. CDR1 and CDR2 from the germline V gene are MNHEY and SMNVEV (reference sequence). V shed 5 bases and J shed 2 bases, with 6 bases lying between them. The CDR3 consists of 13 residues.

CDR3 coding DNA: TGTGCCAGCAGCTTAGTTGGGGGTTTGGTTACCGGGGAGCTGTTTTTT. Translated: CASSLVGGLVTGELFF. This chain connects TRBV7-2 to TRBJ2-2; either TRBD1 or TRBD2 may fit D (5 bases each). Trimming took 1 base from V and 5 from J, leaving 14 bases between them. The germline gives CDR1 SGHTA, CDR2 FQGNSA. CDR3 length: 16 amino acids.

This clonotype was picked up a small number of times. The genes are TRBV29-1 and TRBJ1-5, with 10 bases fitting TRBD1. The CDR3 is made up of 14 amino acids. Trimming at V came to 4 bases and at J to 3 bases, leaving 3 bases not matched to a gene. CDR1 SQVTM and CDR2 ANQGSEA come from the germline V gene. CDR3 amino acids: CSVGDRGFNQPQHF. The DNA for the CDR3 is TGCAGCGTTGGGGACAGGGGATTCAATCAGCCCCAGCATTTT.

This clonotype was counted only a few times. The CDR3 nucleotides read TGTGCCAGCAGCCAAGACAGGGGTGCAAAACTGTTTTTT. It encodes CASSQDRGAKLFF. The V call is TRBV7-2, the J call TRBJ1-4; TRBD1 agrees at 8 bases. CDR3 length equals 13 residues. CDR1 SGHTA and CDR2 FQGNSA come from the germline V gene. V gave up 5 bases and J gave up 10 bases; unmatched junction bases: 6.

A note on this clonotype: This may come from a read error, since a much larger clone is one base off. The V and J genes are TRBV29-1 and TRBJ2-1; D is possibly TRBD2 (5 bases). CDR1 is SQVTM, CDR2 ANQGSEA, per germline. Trimming removed 1 base from V and 4 bases from J, with 11 bases in between. The CDR3 consists of 14 residues. The CDR3: CSVEAWGDYNEQFF. In nucleotides, the CDR3 is TGCAGCGTTGAAGCCTGGGGAGATTACAATGAGCAGTTCTTC.

This clonotype was recorded many times. The J gene is TRBJ2-1, the V gene TRBV5-5; weak D call: TRBD1 (6 bases). Germline V gene data show CDR1 as SGHKS and CDR2 as YYEKEE (reference sequence). V was pared by 5 bases and J by 4 bases, with 16 bases between. This CDR3 is built from 15 residues. In nucleotides, the CDR3 is TGTGCCAGCAGGGACGGACAGCCTGTGTACAATGAGCAGTTCTTC. Protein product: CASRDGQPVYNEQFF.

This clonotype was detected a few times. The V and J genes are TRBV2 and TRBJ2-7; D might be TRBD2 (6 bases). CDR3 length: 15 amino acids. Germline V gene lookup returns CDR1 SNHLY and CDR2 FYNNEI. Trimming pared 0 bases from V and 4 bases from J, leaving 13 bases between. The chain's CDR3 is CASSEARTNRYEQYF. CDR3 DNA sequence: TGTGCCAGCAGTGAAGCTCGGACTAACCGTTACGAGCAGTACTTC.

The chain employs TRBV12-3 or TRBV12-4 and TRBJ2-1; 15 nucleotides line up with TRBD2. With V trimmed by 9 bases and J by 8 bases, 5 bases remained unmatched. The CDR3 has 14 amino acids. In DNA form, the CDR3 reads TGTGCCAGACGGACTAGCGGGGGGGTCGATGAGCAGTTCTTC. Protein product: CARRTSGGVDEQFF.

V and J are TRBV4-3 and TRBJ1-4; weak D call: TRBD1 (6 bases). With 4 bases removed from V and 8 bases from J, the gap between germline ends came to 29 bases. The germline V gene has CDR1 LGHNA and CDR2 YSLEER. This CDR3 has 19 amino acids. For the CDR3, the DNA is TGCGCCAGCAGCCCCGACGTGTGGGACACTATACCATCTCGGGAAAAACTGTTTTTT. It specifies CASSPDVWDTIPSREKLFF.

This clonotype showed up just a few times. The chain links TRBV29-1 to TRBJ2-3; the D is unclear. V was clipped by 7 bases and J by 2 bases, with 13 bases between them. Germline assignment: CDR1 SQVTM and CDR2 ANQGSEA. This CDR3 has 13 amino acids. The CDR3 sequence: CSGRKRDTDTQYF. The DNA of the CDR3 is TGCAGCGGCCGCAAGAGAGACACAGATACGCAGTATTTT.

The chain combines TRBV6-1 with TRBJ1-2; TRBD1 is a possible D gene (5 bases). The germline gives CDR1 MNHNS, CDR2 SASEGT. The V end lost 5 bases, the J end lost 8 bases, and 12 bases lay between the germline ends. The CDR3 is made up of 12 amino acids. This CDR3 is CASSHRSSGYTF. In nucleotides, the CDR3 is TGTGCCAGCAGTCACAGGTCGTCGGGCTACACCTTC.

This clonotype was seen just once. The rearrangement uses TRBV20-1 and TRBJ2-3, with a possible D match to TRBD2 (6 bases). This CDR3 comprises 13 residues. Germline V gene lookup returns CDR1 DFQATT and CDR2 SNEGSKA (reference sequence). V was pared by 6 bases and J by 4 bases, with 14 bases between. The CDR3 nucleotides are TGCAGTGCCCTCGGGAGATTGGCAGATACGCAGTATTTT. It translates to CSALGRLADTQYF.

Only a few counts were recorded for this clonotype. This rearrangement joins TRBV6-2 or TRBV6-3 to TRBJ2-1; D may be TRBD1 (6 bases). The V gene's germline CDR1 is MNHEY and CDR2 SVGEGT. The CDR3 contains 12 residues. The V end was cut by 2 bases, the J end by 9 bases, with 8 bases between. The CDR3 DNA is TGTGCCAGCAGTTACCCAGGGGTTGAGCAGTTCTTC. As protein: CASSYPGVEQFF.

This sequence joins TRBV7-3 and TRBJ2-7, with D perhaps TRBD2 (6 bases). The CDR3 length is 16 residues. Trimming took off 5 bases at V and 7 bases at J, with 24 bases between the two ends. The germline gives CDR1 SGHTA, CDR2 FQGTGA. The CDR3 region is CASSLRGRGTYNEQYF. The CDR3, as DNA: TGTGCCAGCAGCCTAAGGGGTCGCGGGACCTACAATGAGCAGTACTTC.

There are a few counts of this clonotype. The chain recombines TRBV13 with TRBJ2-7, with a weak D call TRBD1 (5 bases). Germline V gene data show CDR1 as PRHDT and CDR2 as FYEKMQ (reference sequence). This CDR3 region has 13 residues. Trimming removed 5 bases from V and 0 bases from J, with 8 bases in between. The CDR3 DNA reads as TGTGCCAGCAGCATCGGACACTCCTACGAGCAGTACTTC. Translated: CASSIGHSYEQYF.

The rearrangement uses TRBV4-3 and TRBJ1-1; perhaps TRBD1 as D (6 bases). The V gene's germline CDR1 is LGHNA and CDR2 YSLEER. The CDR3 is 13 amino acids. Trimming stripped 3 bases from V and 5 bases from J, with 10 bases between. This CDR3 reads CASSHQGGTEAFF. CDR3 coding DNA: TGCGCCAGCAGCCACCAAGGGGGTACTGAAGCTTTCTTT.